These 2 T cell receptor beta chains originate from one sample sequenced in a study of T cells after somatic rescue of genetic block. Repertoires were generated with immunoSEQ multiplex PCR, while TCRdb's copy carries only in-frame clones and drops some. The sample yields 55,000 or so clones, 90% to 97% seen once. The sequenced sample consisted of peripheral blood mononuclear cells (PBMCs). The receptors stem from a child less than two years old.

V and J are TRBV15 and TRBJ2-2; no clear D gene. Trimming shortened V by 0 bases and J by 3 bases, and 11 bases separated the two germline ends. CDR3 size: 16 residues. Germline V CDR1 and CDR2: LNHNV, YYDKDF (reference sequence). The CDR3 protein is CATSRDTKGYTGELFF. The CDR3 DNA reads TGTGCCACCAGCAGAGATACTAAGGGATACACCGGGGAGCTGTTTTTT.

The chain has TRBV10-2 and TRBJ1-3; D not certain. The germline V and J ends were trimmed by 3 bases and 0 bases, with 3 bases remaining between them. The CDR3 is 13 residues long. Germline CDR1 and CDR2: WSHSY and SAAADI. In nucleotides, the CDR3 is TGCGCCAGCAGTGACAACTCTGGAAACACCATATATTTT. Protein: CASSDNSGNTIYF.